This T cell receptor beta chain was recorded in a study of T cell changes during pregnancy in multiple sclerosis. Germline V CDR1 and CDR2: SGHRS, YFSETQ. The ends lost 0 bases at V and 4 bases at J; junction bases unmatched: 3. CDR3 size: 14 residues. As concerns this clone: This sample includes further DNA sequences coding for the same CDR3.

TCRdb's copy holds only in-frame clones and misses some; the assay was immunoSEQ multiplex PCR. This table holds under 60,000 clones, 92% found once. This sequence originates from a female donor with multiple sclerosis, enrolled in a pregnancy study. The gene calls are TRBV5-1 and TRBJ2-5; TRBD2 agrees at 7 bases. The sequences come from CD4+ T cells from peripheral blood mononuclear cells, collected after pregnancy. Here the CDR3 reads CASSLGDYSETQYF. CDR3 in DNA: TGCGCCAGCAGCTTGGGGGACTATTCAGAGACCCAGTACTTC. Full variable domain (outside the CDR3, taken from reference TRBV5-1 and TRBJ2-5): KAGVTQTPRYLIKTRGQQVTLSCSPISGHRSVSWYQQTPGQGLQFLFEYFSETQRNKGNFPGRFSGRQFSNSRSEMNVSTLELGDSALYLCASSLGDYSETQYFGPGTRLLVL.